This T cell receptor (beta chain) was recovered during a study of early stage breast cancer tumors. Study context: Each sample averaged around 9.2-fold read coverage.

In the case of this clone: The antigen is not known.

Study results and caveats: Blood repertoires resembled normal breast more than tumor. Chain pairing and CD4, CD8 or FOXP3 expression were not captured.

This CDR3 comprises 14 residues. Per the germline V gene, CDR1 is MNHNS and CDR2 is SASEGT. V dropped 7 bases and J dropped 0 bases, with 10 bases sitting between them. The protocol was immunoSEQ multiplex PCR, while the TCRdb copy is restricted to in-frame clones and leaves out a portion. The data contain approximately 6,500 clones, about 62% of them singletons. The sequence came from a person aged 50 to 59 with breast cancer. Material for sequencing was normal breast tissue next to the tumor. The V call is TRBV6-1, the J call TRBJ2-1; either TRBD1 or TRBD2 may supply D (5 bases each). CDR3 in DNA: TGTGCCAGCAAGTATGGGGGCTCCTACAATGAGCAGTTCTTC. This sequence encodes CASKYGGSYNEQFF.